These T cell receptor beta chains were read from a single sample in a study of PD-1 blockade in classical Hodgkin lymphoma. Sequenced by immunoSEQ multiplex PCR; TCRdb stores in-frame clones only, minus some. The sample contains about 61,000 clones, 70% to 90% of which appear only once. The specimen was peripheral blood mononuclear cells (PBMCs), collected before the fourth cycle of nivolumab. These receptors were collected from a human donor with classical Hodgkin lymphoma. CDR3s include the opening cysteine and the closing phenylalanine or tryptophan. A D gene is named only where the DNA matches it firmly. The size of a clone is reported for some rows only, either as once, few or many, or as a class for expanded clones.

TRBJ2-5	-	TRBV5-1	TRBD2	TGCGCCAGCAGCTTGGGAACTAGCGGGTTTCAAGAGACCCAGTACTTC	CASSLGTSGFQETQYF
TRBJ1-3	-	TRBV30	TRBD1	TGTGCCTGGAGCCTAGGGACAGCCAGAAACACCATATATTTT	CAWSLGTARNTIYF
TRBJ1-6	-	TRBV30	TRBD1	TGTGCCTGGAGTACAGGACAGGGCAATTCACCCCTCCACTTT	CAWSTGQGNSPLHF
TRBJ2-7	-	TRBV5-1	-	TGCGCCAGCAGCCCAGGGAATCCCTACGAGCAGTACTTC	CASSPGNPYEQYF
TRBJ2-3	-	TRBV6-6	-	TGTGCCAGCAGAGGCAACTTGTTCGGCACAGATACGCAGTATTTT	CASRGNLFGTDTQYF
TRBJ2-3	-	TRBV5-1	-	TGCGCCAGCAGCTATGGAGGTCCCGCTAGCACAGATACGCAGTATTTT	CASSYGGPASTDTQYF
TRBJ1-5	once	TRBV19	-	TGTGCCAGTACCCCCCTAGGGGAGGTCAATCAGCCCCAGCATTTT	CASTPLGEVNQPQHF
TRBJ1-1	-	TRBV4-2	TRBD1	TGTGCCAGCAGCCGATGGAGGACAGGGGGGGAGGGCACTGAAGCTTTCTTT	CASSRWRTGGEGTEAFF
TRBJ2-2	-	TRBV4-2	-	TGTGCCAGCAGCCAGCAAACCGGGGAGCTGTTTTTT	CASSQQTGELFF
TRBJ2-2	-	TRBV5-1	-	TGCGCCAGCAGCATCCGACTCCCCGGGGAGCTGTTTTTT	CASSIRLPGELFF
TRBJ1-4	-	TRBV5-1	-	TGCGCCAGCAGCTTGGAGGCAGGCTATTTTGAAAAACTGTTTTTT	CASSLEAGYFEKLFF
TRBJ1-1	-	TRBV5-1	-	TGCGCCAGCAGCTCAATTTCCGTACTTAACACTGAAGCTTTCTTT	CASSSISVLNTEAFF
TRBJ1-1	-	TRBV30	-	TGTGCCTGGGGCACCTCAGCCTTGGCCACTGAAGCTTTCTTT	CAWGTSALATEAFF
TRBJ1-6	-	TRBV11-3	-	TGTGCCAGCAGCCCAACAGTCCCTAAGGGTTCACCCCTCCACTTT	CASSPTVPKGSPLHF
TRBJ2-3	-	TRBV13	TRBD2	TGTGCCAGCAGCTTTGGGACTACTACAGATACGCAGTATTTT	CASSFGTTTDTQYF
TRBJ2-3	-	TRBV9	-	TGTGCCAGCAGCGTAGTAGCGGCCAGCACAGATACGCAGTATTTT	CASSVVAASTDTQYF
TRBJ2-2	-	TRBV2	-	TGTGCCAGCAGTACCCTGACAGGGAACACCGGGGAGCTGTTTTTT	CASSTLTGNTGELFF
TRBJ2-3	once	TRBV18	-	TGTGCCAGCTCGGGACTTACCCACCCTAGCACAGATACGCAGTATTTT	CASSGLTHPSTDTQYF
TRBJ2-1	-	TRBV7-8	-	TGTGCCAGCAGCCAAGAGATCTCTGAGCAGTTCTTC	CASSQEISEQFF
TRBJ1-1	-	TRBV2	TRBD1	TGTGCCAGCATAGGTATCAGGGGGCCAGACACTGAAGCTTTCTTT	CASIGIRGPDTEAFF
TRBJ1-5	-	TRBV6-6	-	TGTGCCAGCACCCCCAGTGGAGGGGGCAATCAGCCCCAGCATTTT	CASTPSGGGNQPQHF
TRBJ2-7	-	TRBV4-1	TRBD2	TGCGCCAGCAGCCAAGTTAATAGCGGGGCCTACGAGCAGTACTTC	CASSQVNSGAYEQYF
TRBJ1-2	-	TRBV5-6	-	TGTGCCAGCAGCTTGGCCGGGGGTAATGGCTACACCTTC	CASSLAGGNGYTF
TRBJ2-7	once	TRBV6-5	TRBD1	TGTGCCAGCAGTGGGACAGCGAACTCCTACGAGCAGTACTTC	CASSGTANSYEQYF